The clone carrying this T cell receptor beta chain is a singleton in its sample. Germline trimming cut 2 bases from V and 4 bases from J; bases unmatched to any gene: 4. Germline lookup yields CDR1 SGHTA and CDR2 FQGNSA. The CDR3 is made up of 15 amino acids. The source of the sample is a study of blood T cell repertoires in COVID-19. Source study methods: Reference gene primer amplification yielded estimated nucleated cell counts. The repertoire was sequenced with immunoSEQ multiplex PCR; TCRdb's copy has only in-frame clones and lacks some. D and trimming were read from the DNA, whereas the V and J calls and clone size are those reported in that table. The sample yields about 140,000 clones, about 77% seen once.

This clonotype was obtained from a woman in her forties or fifties with active or convalescent COVID-19. J is TRBJ1-3 and V is TRBV7-2; TRBD1 matches at 8 bases. Material: peripheral blood. CDR3 DNA sequence: TGTGCCAGCAGCTTAAGCGACAGGGGCGGAAACACCATATATTTT. Amino acids: CASSLSDRGGNTIYF.